Below, one TCR beta chain is given with its context. Other DNA sequences in this specimen translate into the identical CDR3. This record belongs to a study of shared clonotypes between healthy human individuals. Germline CDR1 reads SGHRS; CDR2 reads YFSETQ. The CDR3 contains 15 residues. J gave up 5 bases and V 3 bases, and 6 bases lay outside the gene matches. Genomic DNA from each subset was divided evenly over several immunoSEQ plates. TCRdb keeps only in-frame clones here, not all; method: immunoSEQ multiplex PCR. The data show approximately 980,000 clones, over 60% seen once. The TCR was taken from a man between 18 and 29 years old in good health. The sample consisted of memory CD4+ T cells sorted from blood. Subset indicated: CD45RA-negative fraction. The genes are TRBV5-1 and TRBJ2-2, with 8 bases fitting TRBD1. This CDR3 reads CASSSGTGGTGELFF. CDR3 in DNA: TGCGCCAGCAGCTCGGGGACAGGTGGGACCGGGGAGCTGTTTTTT.